Sequencing of this T cell receptor (beta chain) was carried out in a study of cytomegalovirus exposure and HLA in healthy donors. Findings and caveats of the study: There were 150 or so TCR beta chains listed as cytomegalovirus-associated. Rarity held for most TCR sequences, but there were some public TCRs that occurred in many donors.

Notes on this clone: Its antigen is not identified.

Repertoires were generated with immunoSEQ multiplex PCR, while TCRdb's copy carries only in-frame clones and drops some. The repertoire holds about 160,000 clones, with 95% to 96% as singletons. The CDR3 runs 15 residues. The J segment lost 0 bases and the V segment lost 3 bases, leaving 3 bases of the junction unmatched. The germline CDR1 and CDR2 sequences are SGHRS and YFSETQ. This TCR was sampled from a young woman in good health and CMV-seronegative. Sample: PBMCs. The rearrangement uses TRBV5-1 and TRBJ2-1; 7 nucleotides match TRBD2. The CDR3 DNA is TGCGCCAGCAGCTCCGGGGGGAGCTCCTACAATGAGCAGTTCTTC. Protein product: CASSSGGSSYNEQFF.